Here is one TCR beta chain with its context. Its antigen is still unknown. This sample was included in a study of T cell responses to AZD1222 COVID-19 vaccine. Study overall: Pooling covered second doses at about 4 or about 12 weeks.

Sequenced by immunoSEQ multiplex PCR; TCRdb stores in-frame clones only, minus some. The sample holds some 120,000 clones, 87% seen once. CDR1 and CDR2 (germline): SGHTS, YDEGEE. V lost 4 bases, J lost 1 base, and 4 bases lay in between. CDR3 length: 12 amino acids. Study conclusions and caveats: There were vaccine-associated CD4 TCRs across spike, dominant at 160-218 and 743-854. Unmutated variant regions are reportedly targeted by nearly half of spike-specific TCRs. Donors in the cohort were predominantly white British and more often female, and clonal diversity was possibly underestimated.

This sample comprised peripheral blood, obtained on day 0 of AZD1222 vaccination. This TCR was sampled from an adult in good health. The chain uses TRBV5-8 and TRBJ2-3; D is uncertain. The chain's CDR3 is CASSPRTDTQYF. The DNA of the CDR3 is TGTGCCAGCAGCCCCCGCACAGATACGCAGTATTTT.